This TCR beta chain appears in the sequencing data of a study of regulatory T cells in long-lasting Graves disease. This clonotype was seen repeatedly, ten times or more. The authors built TCR beta libraries using iRepertoire HTBI primers and Arm-PCR of CDR3 regions. TCRdb redid the calling of the multiplex PCR reads with MiXCR, one entry per CDR3 protein. Seen here are roughly 500,000 distinct CDR3 sequences, 11% to 15% observed once, and the top ten hold approximately 15%. Documented time point: newly diagnosed GD, antithyroid drugs for less than 3 months. Generation of the TCR library employed RNA extracted from PBMCs. Trimming pared 7 bases from V and 2 bases from J, leaving 8 bases between. Germline V lookup: CDR1 SGHKS, CDR2 YYEKEE (reference sequence). The length of the CDR3 is 12 residues. Another study also made use of these data, one on T cells in Graves' hyperthyroidism and ophthalmopathy.

This specimen consisted of peripheral blood mononuclear cells (PBMCs), obtained at new diagnosis, from a patient treated with antithyroid drugs. This receptor was identified in a woman between 45 and 65 years old with Graves disease. The gene calls are TRBV5-5 and TRBJ2-3, with a tentative D call TRBD1 (5 bases). CDR3 nucleotides: TGTGCCAGCGGACACCTCACAGATACGCAGTATTTT. Translated, it gives CASGHLTDTQYF.